Listed below are T cell receptor beta chains from one sample, sequenced in a study of shared clonotypes between healthy human individuals. Generated by immunoSEQ multiplex PCR, the TCRdb table keeps only in-frame clones and is missing some. The table includes over a million clones, 96% detected once. Sequencing input: naive CD4+ T cells sorted from blood. All receptors derive from a man aged 25-45 years in good health. Each CDR3 is given with its conserved first and last residue. Each record gives: J gene, V gene, CDR3 protein.

TRBJ1-1 TRBV5-1 CASSYIQGLNTEAFF
TRBJ2-5 TRBV7-2 CASSPGGLAFQETQYF
TRBJ2-3 TRBV5-6 CASSLVGQDPDTQYF
TRBJ2-5 TRBV7-6 CASSLGTSGKETQYF
TRBJ2-1 TRBV29-1 CSALVGPSVRVQFF
TRBJ2-3 TRBV21-1 CASKTGTTDTQYF
TRBJ2-1 TRBV27 CASSTVLAGDNEQFF
TRBJ2-1 TRBV6-1 CASSGQRFYNEQFF
TRBJ2-2 TRBV2 CASSALPGELFF
TRBJ2-5 TRBV19 CATRDRGQETQYF
TRBJ2-7 TRBV10-2 CASGGDRGNYEQYF
TRBJ2-3 TRBV5-4 CASSYPTRVTDTQYF
TRBJ2-3 TRBV5-1 CASSPGDSFSDTQYF
TRBJ2-3 TRBV28 CASMRTFGGRVSDTQYF
TRBJ2-7 TRBV5-1 CASSPVGQEIYEQYF
TRBJ2-1 TRBV9 CASSVTPKNEQFF
TRBJ2-1 TRBV5-1 CASMTSSSSYNEQFF
TRBJ1-1 TRBV27 CASSQGQGSFRNTEAFF
TRBJ1-3 TRBV11-3 CASSGGRDSSGNTIYF
TRBJ1-1 TRBV2 CASSEQPQGMNTEAFF
TRBJ2-1 TRBV18 CASSPPQPDYNEQFF
TRBJ1-4 TRBV28 CASSLRFGTGGEKLFF
TRBJ2-1 TRBV6-4 CASGTSGRSMGNEQFF
TRBJ2-5 TRBV18 CASSPYTSEQETQYF
TRBJ1-1 TRBV19 CASLEGANTEAFF
TRBJ2-1 TRBV5-1 CASSLTPLAGVYNEQFF
TRBJ2-7 TRBV18 CASSPGLTYEQYF
TRBJ1-2 TRBV6-5 CASSYDGRGGYTF
TRBJ2-2 TRBV28 CASSTPLSFPGELFF
TRBJ1-2 TRBV7-2 CASRRGGARDYGYTF
TRBJ2-7 TRBV4-1 CASSPQARINEQYF
TRBJ2-5 TRBV2 CASSDGGQGTQYF
TRBJ2-3 TRBV9 CASSRVGQDTDTQYF
TRBJ2-3 TRBV5-1 CASSRGLAGVADTQYF
TRBJ2-2 TRBV30 CAWRGGLAVNTGELFF